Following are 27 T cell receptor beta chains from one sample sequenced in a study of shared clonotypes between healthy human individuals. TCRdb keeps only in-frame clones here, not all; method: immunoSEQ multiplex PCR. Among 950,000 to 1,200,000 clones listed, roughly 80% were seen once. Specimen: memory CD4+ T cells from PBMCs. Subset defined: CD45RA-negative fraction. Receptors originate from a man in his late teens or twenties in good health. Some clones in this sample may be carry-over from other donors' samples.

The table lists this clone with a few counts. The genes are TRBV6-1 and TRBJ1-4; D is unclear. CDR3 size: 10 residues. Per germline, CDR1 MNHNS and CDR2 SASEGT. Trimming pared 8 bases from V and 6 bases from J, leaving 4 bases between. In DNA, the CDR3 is TGTGCCAGCTGGCATGAAAAACTGTTTTTT. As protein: CASWHEKLFF.

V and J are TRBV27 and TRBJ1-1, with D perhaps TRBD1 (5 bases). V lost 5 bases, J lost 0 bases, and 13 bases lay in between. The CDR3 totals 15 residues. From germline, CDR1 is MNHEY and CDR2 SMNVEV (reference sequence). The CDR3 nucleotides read TGTGCCAGCAGTCCGACCGGGACGGTGAACACTGAAGCTTTCTTT. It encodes CASSPTGTVNTEAFF.

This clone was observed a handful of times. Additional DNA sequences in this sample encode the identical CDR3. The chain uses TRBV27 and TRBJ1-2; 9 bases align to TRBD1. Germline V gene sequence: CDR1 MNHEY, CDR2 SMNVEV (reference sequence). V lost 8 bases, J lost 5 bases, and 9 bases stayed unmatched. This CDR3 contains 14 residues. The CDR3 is CASRRTGEGYGYTF. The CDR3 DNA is TGTGCCAGCCGACGGACAGGGGAGGGTTATGGCTACACCTTC.

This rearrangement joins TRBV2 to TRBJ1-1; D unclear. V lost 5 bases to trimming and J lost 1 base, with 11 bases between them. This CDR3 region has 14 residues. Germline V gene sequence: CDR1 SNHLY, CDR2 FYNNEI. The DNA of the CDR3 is TGTGCCAGCAGTTCAAAGGCGGGGAACACTGAAGCTTTCTTT. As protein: CASSSKAGNTEAFF.

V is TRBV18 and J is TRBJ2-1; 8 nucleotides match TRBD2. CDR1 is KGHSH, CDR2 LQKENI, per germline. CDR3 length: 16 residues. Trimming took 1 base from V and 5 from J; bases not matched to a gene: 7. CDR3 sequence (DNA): TGTGCCAGCTCACCACAGGTAGCGGGGCTAGACAATGAGCAGTTCTTC. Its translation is CASSPQVAGLDNEQFF. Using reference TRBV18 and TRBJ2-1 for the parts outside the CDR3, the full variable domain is NAGVMQNPRHLVRRRGQEARLRCSPMKGHSHVYWYRQLPEEGLKFMVYLQKENIIDESGMPKERFSAEFPKEGPSILRIQQVVRGDSAAYFCASSPQVAGLDNEQFFGPGTRLTVL.

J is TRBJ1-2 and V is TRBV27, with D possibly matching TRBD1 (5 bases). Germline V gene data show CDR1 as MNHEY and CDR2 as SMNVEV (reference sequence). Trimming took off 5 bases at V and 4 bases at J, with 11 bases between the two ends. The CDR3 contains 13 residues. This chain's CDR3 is CASSTGRLYGYTF. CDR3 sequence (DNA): TGTGCCAGCAGTACGGGACGCCTCTATGGCTACACCTTC.

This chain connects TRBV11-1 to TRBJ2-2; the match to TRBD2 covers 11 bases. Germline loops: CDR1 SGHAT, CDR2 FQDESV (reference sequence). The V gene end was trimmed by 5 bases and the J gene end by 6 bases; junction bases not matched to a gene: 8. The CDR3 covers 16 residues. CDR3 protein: CASSTTSGRRAGELFF. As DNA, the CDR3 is TGTGCCAGCAGCACTACTAGCGGGAGAAGGGCCGGGGAGCTGTTTTTT.

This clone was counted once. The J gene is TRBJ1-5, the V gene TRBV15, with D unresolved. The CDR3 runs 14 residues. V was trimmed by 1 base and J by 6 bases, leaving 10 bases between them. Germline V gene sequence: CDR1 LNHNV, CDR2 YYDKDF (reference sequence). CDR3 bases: TGTGCCACCAGCAGAGGGCTTGACTTTCAGCCCCAGCATTTT. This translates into CATSRGLDFQPQHF.

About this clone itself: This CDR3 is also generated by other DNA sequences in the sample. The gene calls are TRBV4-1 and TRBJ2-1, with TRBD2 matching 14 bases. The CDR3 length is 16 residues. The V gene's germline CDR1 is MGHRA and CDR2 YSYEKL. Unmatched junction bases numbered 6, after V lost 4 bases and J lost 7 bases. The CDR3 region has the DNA TGCGCCAGCAGCCGTCCCGGGACTAGCGGGAGTAATGAGCAGTTCTTC. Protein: CASSRPGTSGSNEQFF.

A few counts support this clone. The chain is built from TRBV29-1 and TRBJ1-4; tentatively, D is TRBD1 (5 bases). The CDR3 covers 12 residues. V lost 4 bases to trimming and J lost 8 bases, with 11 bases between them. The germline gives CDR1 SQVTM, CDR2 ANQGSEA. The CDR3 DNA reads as TGCAGCGTTGCAAGGGGAGGGGAAAAACTGTTTTTT. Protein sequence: CSVARGGEKLFF.

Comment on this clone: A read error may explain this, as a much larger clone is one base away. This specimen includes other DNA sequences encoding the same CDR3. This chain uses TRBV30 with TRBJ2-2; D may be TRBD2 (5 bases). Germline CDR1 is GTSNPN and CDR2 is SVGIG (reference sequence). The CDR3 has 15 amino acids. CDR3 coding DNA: TGTGCCTGGAGTTCACTTTCTCCCCCCACCGGGGAGTTGTTTTTT. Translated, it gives CAWSSLSPPTGELFF.

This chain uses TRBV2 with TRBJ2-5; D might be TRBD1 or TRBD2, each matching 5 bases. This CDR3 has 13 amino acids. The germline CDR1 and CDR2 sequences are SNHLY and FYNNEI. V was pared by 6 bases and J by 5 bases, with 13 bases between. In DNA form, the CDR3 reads TGTGCCAGCAGCGGGGACGTCCGTGAGACCCAGTACTTC. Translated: CASSGDVRETQYF.

The CDR3 sequence: CASSRQSNYGYTF. The CDR3 bases are TGTGCCAGCAGCCGACAGAGCAACTATGGCTACACCTTC. The chain links TRBV7-8 to TRBJ1-2, with a weak D call TRBD1 (5 bases). Trimming removed 5 bases at V and 2 bases at J, with 9 bases between. Germline values: CDR1 SGHVS, CDR2 FQNEAQ. This CDR3 comprises 13 residues.

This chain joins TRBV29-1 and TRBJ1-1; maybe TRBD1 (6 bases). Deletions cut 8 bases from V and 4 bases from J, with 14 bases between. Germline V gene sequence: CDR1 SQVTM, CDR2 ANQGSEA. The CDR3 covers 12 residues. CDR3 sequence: CSSRRGVTEAFF. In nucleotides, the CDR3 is TGCAGCTCCCGGAGGGGGGTCACTGAAGCTTTCTTT. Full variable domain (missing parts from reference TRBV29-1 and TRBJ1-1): SAVISQKPSRDICQRGTSLTIQCQVDSQVTMMFWYRQQPGQSLTLIATANQGSEATYESGFVIDKFPISRPNLTFSTLTVSNMSPEDSSIYLCSSRRGVTEAFFGQGTRLTVV.

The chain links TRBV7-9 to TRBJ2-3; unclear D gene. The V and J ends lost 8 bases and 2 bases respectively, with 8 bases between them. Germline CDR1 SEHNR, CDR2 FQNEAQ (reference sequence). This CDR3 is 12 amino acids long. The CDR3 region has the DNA TGTGCCAGCCGCAGGAACACAGATACGCAGTATTTT. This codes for CASRRNTDTQYF.

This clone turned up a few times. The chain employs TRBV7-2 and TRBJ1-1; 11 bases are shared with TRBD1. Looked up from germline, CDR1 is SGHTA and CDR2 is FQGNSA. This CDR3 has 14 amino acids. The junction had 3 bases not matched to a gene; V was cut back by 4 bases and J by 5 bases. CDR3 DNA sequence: TGTGCCAGCAGCTGGGACAGGGGGACAACTGAAGCTTTCTTT. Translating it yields CASSWDRGTTEAFF.

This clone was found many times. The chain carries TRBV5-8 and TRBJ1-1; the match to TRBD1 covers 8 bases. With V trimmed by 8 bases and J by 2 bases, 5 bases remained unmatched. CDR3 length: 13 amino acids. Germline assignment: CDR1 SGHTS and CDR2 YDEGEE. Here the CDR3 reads CASQDRVNTEAFF. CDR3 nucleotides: TGTGCCAGTCAGGACAGGGTAAACACTGAAGCTTTCTTT.

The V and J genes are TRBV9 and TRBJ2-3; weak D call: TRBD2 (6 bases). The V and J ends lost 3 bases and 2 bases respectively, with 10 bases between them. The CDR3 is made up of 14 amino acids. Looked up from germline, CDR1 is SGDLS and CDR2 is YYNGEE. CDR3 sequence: CASSARDFTDTQYF. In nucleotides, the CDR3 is TGTGCCAGCAGCGCCCGGGACTTCACAGATACGCAGTATTTT. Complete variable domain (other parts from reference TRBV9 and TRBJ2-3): DSGVTQTPKHLITATGQRVTLRCSPRSGDLSVYWYQQSLDQGLQFLIQYYNGEERAKGNILERFSAQQFPDLHSELNLSSLELGDSALYFCASSARDFTDTQYFGPGTRLTVL.

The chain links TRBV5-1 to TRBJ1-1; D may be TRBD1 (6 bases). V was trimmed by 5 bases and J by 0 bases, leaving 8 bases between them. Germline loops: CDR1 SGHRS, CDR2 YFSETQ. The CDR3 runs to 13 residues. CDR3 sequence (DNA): TGCGCCAGCAGGCCAGGGGTGAACACTGAAGCTTTCTTT. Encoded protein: CASRPGVNTEAFF.

The CDR3 protein is CSVEGAGREQYF. The CDR3 region has the DNA TGCAGCGTTGAAGGAGCCGGGCGAGAGCAGTACTTC. The rearrangement joins TRBV29-1 to TRBJ2-7; D gene uncertain. The CDR3 covers 12 residues. The germline V and J ends were trimmed by 1 base and 7 bases, with 11 bases remaining between them. Germline V gene sequence: CDR1 SQVTM, CDR2 ANQGSEA.

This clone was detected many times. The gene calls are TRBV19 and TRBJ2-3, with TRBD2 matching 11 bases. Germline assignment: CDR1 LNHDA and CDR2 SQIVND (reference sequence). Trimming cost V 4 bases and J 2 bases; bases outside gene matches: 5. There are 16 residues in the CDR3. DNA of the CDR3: TGTGCCAGTAGTACCCGACTAGCGGGATACACAGATACGCAGTATTTT. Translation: CASSTRLAGYTDTQYF. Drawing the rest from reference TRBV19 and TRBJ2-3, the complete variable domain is DGGITQSPKYLFRKEGQNVTLSCEQNLNHDAMYWYRQDPGQGLRLIYYSQIVNDFQKGDIAEGYSVSREKKESFPLTVTSAQKNPTAFYLCASSTRLAGYTDTQYFGPGTRLTVL.

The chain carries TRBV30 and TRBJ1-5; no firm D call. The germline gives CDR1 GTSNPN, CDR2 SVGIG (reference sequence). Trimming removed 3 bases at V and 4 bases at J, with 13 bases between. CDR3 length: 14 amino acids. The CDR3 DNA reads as TGTGCCTGGAGGGGAGACGGGGAAAATCAGCCCCAGCATTTT. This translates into CAWRGDGENQPQHF.

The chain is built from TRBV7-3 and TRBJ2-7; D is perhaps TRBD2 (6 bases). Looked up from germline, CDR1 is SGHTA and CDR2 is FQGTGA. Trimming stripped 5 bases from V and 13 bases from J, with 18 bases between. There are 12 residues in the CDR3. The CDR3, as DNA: TGTGCCAGCAGCGATCCCGGGGGTCCATCTTACTTC. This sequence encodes CASSDPGGPSYF.

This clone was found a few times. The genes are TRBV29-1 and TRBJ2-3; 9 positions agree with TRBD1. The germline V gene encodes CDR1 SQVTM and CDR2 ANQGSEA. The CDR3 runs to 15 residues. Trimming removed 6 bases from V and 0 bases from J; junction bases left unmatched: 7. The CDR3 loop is CSVERQGGSTDTQYF. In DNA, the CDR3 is TGCAGCGTCGAAAGACAGGGGGGTAGCACAGATACGCAGTATTTT.

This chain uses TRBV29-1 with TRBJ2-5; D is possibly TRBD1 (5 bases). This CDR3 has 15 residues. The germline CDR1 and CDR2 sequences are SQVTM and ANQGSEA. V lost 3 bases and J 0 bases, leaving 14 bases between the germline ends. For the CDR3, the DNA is TGCAGCGTTGATGGAACAGGAGCCAACCAAGAGACCCAGTACTTC. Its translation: CSVDGTGANQETQYF.

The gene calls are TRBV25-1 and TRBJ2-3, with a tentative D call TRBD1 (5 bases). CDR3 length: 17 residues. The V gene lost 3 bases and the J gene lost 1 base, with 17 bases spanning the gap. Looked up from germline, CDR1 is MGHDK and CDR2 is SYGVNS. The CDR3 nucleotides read TGTGCCAGCAGTGAGCCGTCAAGGGTCAGGGGCACAGATACGCAGTATTTT. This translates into CASSEPSRVRGTDTQYF.

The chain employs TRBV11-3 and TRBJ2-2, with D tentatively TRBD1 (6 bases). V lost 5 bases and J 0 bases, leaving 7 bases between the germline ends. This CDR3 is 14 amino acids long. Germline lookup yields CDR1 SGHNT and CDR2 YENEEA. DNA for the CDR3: TGTGCCAGCAGCGGGGGCTCGAACACCGGGGAGCTGTTTTTT. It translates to CASSGGSNTGELFF.